The T cell receptor beta chain described here comes from a study of T cell responses to AZD1222 COVID-19 vaccine. Points from the study as a whole: Possibly, clonal diversity was underestimated; donors were largely white British and included more females. Following two doses of AZD1222, Spike-specific TCR breadth and depth rose.

With regard to this clone: Its target is not known.

This CDR3 comprises 15 residues. The germline V gene encodes CDR1 SGHTA and CDR2 FQGTGA. The trim removed 5 bases at V and 7 bases at J, leaving 10 bases unmatched. Some clones are missing from TCRdb's copy, which holds only in-frame ones; the method was immunoSEQ multiplex PCR. The table includes approximately 150,000 clones, about 92% detected once. The sample consisted of peripheral blood, taken 28 days after the second AZD1222 dose. This chain uses TRBV7-3 with TRBJ2-1; 8 bases match TRBD2. This TCR was sampled from an adult who received the AZD1222 COVID-19 vaccine. The DNA of the CDR3 is TGTGCCAGCAGCCCTCAGGGACTAGAAAGAAATGAGCAGTTCTTC. Protein sequence: CASSPQGLERNEQFF.